This T cell receptor (beta chain) was captured in a study of blood T cell repertoires in COVID-19. Study information: Sites across the United States, Italy and Spain contributed samples from acute and convalescent COVID-19.

The authors' processing: Estimated nucleated cell counts came from reference gene primer amplification. TCRdb's table, derived via immunoSEQ multiplex PCR, lists solely in-frame clones and lacks some. V and J calls and clone size are those listed in that table; D and trimming were worked out from the DNA. This sample has about 300,000 clones; about nine tenths occur once, and the top ten carry about 4%. Recruitment covered about 25 US areas and drew participants whose ages spanned about 18 to 89 years. Recovery meant two consecutive negative NP/OP PCR tests, professional clearance, or resolved symptoms. This clone was recorded a few times. With 0 bases removed from V and 5 bases from J, the gap between germline ends came to 9 bases. The CDR3 consists of 13 residues. Per germline, CDR1 SGDLS and CDR2 YYNGEE.

The sample taken for sequencing was PBMCs or T cells enriched from blood (not recorded which). The receptor was derived from a man between 25 and 39 years old who had recovered from COVID-19. The V and J genes are TRBV9 and TRBJ2-7; perhaps TRBD2 as D (7 bases). CDR3 bases: TGTGCCAGCAGCGTAGCGGGGGGCAACGAGCAGTACTTC. Translating it yields CASSVAGGNEQYF.